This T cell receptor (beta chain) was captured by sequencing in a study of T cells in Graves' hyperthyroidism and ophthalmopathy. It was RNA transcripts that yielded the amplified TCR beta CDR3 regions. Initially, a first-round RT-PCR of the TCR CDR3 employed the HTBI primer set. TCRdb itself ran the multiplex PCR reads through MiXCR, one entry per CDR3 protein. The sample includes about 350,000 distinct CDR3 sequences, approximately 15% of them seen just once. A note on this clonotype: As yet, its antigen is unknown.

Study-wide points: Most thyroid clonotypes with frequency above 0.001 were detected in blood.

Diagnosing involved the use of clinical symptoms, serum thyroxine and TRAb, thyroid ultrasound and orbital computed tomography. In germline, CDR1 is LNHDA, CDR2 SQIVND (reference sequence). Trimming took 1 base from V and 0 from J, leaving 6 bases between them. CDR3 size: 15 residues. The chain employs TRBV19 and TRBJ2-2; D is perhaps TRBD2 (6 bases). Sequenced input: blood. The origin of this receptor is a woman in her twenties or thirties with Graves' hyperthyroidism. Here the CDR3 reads CASSIVAANTGELFF. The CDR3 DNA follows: TGTGCCAGTAGTATAGTAGCGGCGAACACCGGGGAGCTGTTTTTT.